The 23 T cell receptor beta chains below all came from one sample that was sequenced in a study of blood T cell repertoires in COVID-19. Some clones are missing from TCRdb's copy, which holds only in-frame ones; the method was immunoSEQ multiplex PCR. This sample has under 500,000 clones, with roughly 87% found just once. The source material was PBMCs or T cells enriched from blood (not recorded which). All receptors derive from a woman in her late teens or twenties with acute COVID-19.

V usage is TRBV12-3 or TRBV12-4 and J usage is TRBJ2-7, with 9 nucleotides matching TRBD2. The CDR3 has 12 residues. With 6 bases clipped from V and 6 bases from J, the junction kept 3 bases outside the gene matches. The CDR3 nucleotides are TGTGCCAGCAGGGGGACTAGCTCCGAGCAGTACTTC. It specifies CASRGTSSEQYF.

The chain uses TRBV6-5 and TRBJ1-6; TRBD1 aligns across 7 bases. This CDR3 has 14 residues. V shed 6 bases and J 6 bases; nucleotides not matched to a gene: 5. CDR1 is MNHEY and CDR2 is SVGAGI in the germline V gene. The CDR3 DNA reads TGTGCCAGCAGATCGACAGGGTTTAATTCACCCCTCCACTTT. Translation gives CASRSTGFNSPLHF.

This clone occurred once. This CDR3 reads CASSRPGQGVMPQHF. The CDR3 DNA follows: TGTGCCAGCAGCAGGCCGGGACAGGGAGTCATGCCCCAGCATTTT. The chain recombines TRBV6-5 with TRBJ1-5; 9 bases fit TRBD1. Germline CDR1 is MNHEY and CDR2 is SVGAGI. The CDR3 runs 15 residues. The junction had 12 bases not matched to a gene; V was cut back by 6 bases and J by 9 bases.

The gene calls are TRBV11-2 and TRBJ2-5; D is undetermined. Trimming cost V 1 base and J 5 bases, with 8 bases left between them. CDR3 size: 13 residues. In germline, CDR1 is SGHAT, CDR2 FQNNGV. The CDR3 sequence is CASSLVALETQYF. CDR3 sequence (DNA): TGTGCCAGCAGCTTAGTAGCATTGGAGACCCAGTACTTC.

This clone was recorded only once. The chain uses TRBV5-1 and TRBJ1-2; possible D gene TRBD1, 5 bases. Trimming stripped 4 bases from V and 3 bases from J, with 10 bases between. The CDR3 has 13 amino acids. Germline V gene lookup returns CDR1 SGHRS and CDR2 YFSETQ. CDR3 DNA: TGCGCCAGCAGCCGGGGGGGAGACTATGGCTACACCTTC. This sequence encodes CASSRGGDYGYTF.

The chain links TRBV29-1 to TRBJ1-4; D remains ambiguous. The germline V gene encodes CDR1 SQVTM and CDR2 ANQGSEA. V was pared by 3 bases and J by 6 bases, with 11 bases between. CDR3 length equals 13 residues. Here the CDR3 DNA reads TGCAGCGTTGAGTTGCGTCAGGATGAAAAACTGTTTTTT. Its translation: CSVELRQDEKLFF.

This chain uses TRBV6-2 or TRBV6-3 with TRBJ2-5; D is ambiguous. The CDR3 is 13 amino acids. Looked up from germline, CDR1 is MNHEY and CDR2 is SVGEGT. V was clipped by 2 bases and J by 5 bases, with 9 bases between them. CDR3 bases: TGTGCCAGCAGTTACGAGGTTAGGGAGACCCAGTACTTC. Amino acid sequence: CASSYEVRETQYF.

The CDR3 region has the DNA TGTGCCAGTAGTATAGCGGGGGGTAGTACTGAAGCTTTCTTT. Protein product: CASSIAGGSTEAFF. The V gene is TRBV19, the J gene TRBJ1-1; weak D call: TRBD1 (5 bases). Germline values: CDR1 LNHDA, CDR2 SQIVND (reference sequence). CDR3 length: 14 amino acids. The V end was cut by 1 base, the J end by 5 bases, with 11 bases between. Together with reference TRBV19 and TRBJ1-1, the CDR3 gives the full variable domain: DGGITQSPKYLFRKEGQNVTLSCEQNLNHDAMYWYRQDPGQGLRLIYYSQIVNDFQKGDIAEGYSVSREKKESFPLTVTSAQKNPTAFYLCASSIAGGSTEAFFGQGTRLTVV.

This chain uses TRBV5-6 with TRBJ1-1, with no clear D. Trimming shortened V by 4 bases and J by 4 bases, and 20 bases separated the two germline ends. Germline V gene sequence: CDR1 SGHDT, CDR2 YYEEEE. The CDR3 loop spans 16 amino acids. The CDR3 nucleotides are TGTGCCAGCAGCACGGCGAGGGAATGGGAGGGCACTGAAGCTTTCTTT. It codes for CASSTAREWEGTEAFF. The whole variable domain, filled in from reference TRBV5-6 and TRBJ1-1, reads DAGVTQSPTHLIKTRGQQVTLRCSPKSGHDTVSWYQQALGQGPQFIFQYYEEEERQRGNFPDRFSGHQFPNYSSELNVNALLLGDSALYLCASSTAREWEGTEAFFGQGTRLTVV.

The rearrangement links TRBV5-5 to TRBJ1-2; D is undetermined. CDR3 size: 17 residues. V lost 4 bases to trimming and J lost 6 bases, with 25 bases between them. Germline CDR1 reads SGHKS; CDR2 reads YYEKEE (reference sequence). CDR3 region: CASSPLLRREEGDGYTF. The CDR3 DNA reads as TGTGCCAGCAGCCCCCTCTTAAGGAGGGAGGAGGGTGATGGCTACACCTTC.

The chain carries TRBV6-5 and TRBJ1-5; TRBD1 is a possible D gene (5 bases). The CDR3 runs to 13 residues. The V end lost 8 bases, the J end lost 7 bases, and 15 bases lay between the germline ends. CDR1 is MNHEY and CDR2 is SVGAGI in the germline V gene. CDR3 in DNA: TGTGCCAGCTCAAGGGGAGGGCGCCAGCCCCAGCATTTT. It encodes CASSRGGRQPQHF.

The CDR3 sequence: CASSFSIGGSNRALHF. CDR3 bases: TGTGCCAGCAGTTTCTCAATCGGGGGGTCAAATAGGGCCCTCCACTTT. The V gene is TRBV27, the J gene TRBJ1-6; maybe TRBD1 (5 bases). CDR3 length equals 16 residues. Trimming took 3 bases from V and 14 from J, leaving 23 bases between them. Germline assignment: CDR1 MNHEY and CDR2 SMNVEV (reference sequence).

This clone was detected only once. This chain connects TRBV13 to TRBJ1-1; D unresolved. V dropped 0 bases and J dropped 11 bases, with 7 bases sitting between them. CDR3 length equals 11 residues. CDR1 and CDR2 from the germline V gene are PRHDT and FYEKMQ (reference sequence). In nucleotides, the CDR3 is TGTGCCAGCAGCTTAGGGGGAGGGGCTTTCTTT. This translates into CASSLGGGAFF.

This chain connects TRBV2 to TRBJ1-4; maybe TRBD1 (5 bases). Germline loops: CDR1 SNHLY, CDR2 FYNNEI. V lost 4 bases to trimming and J lost 8 bases, with 14 bases between them. The CDR3 extends over 14 amino acids. DNA of the CDR3: TGTGCCAGCAGTGGTGTGGGGCGTCGGGAAAAACTGTTTTTT. It encodes CASSGVGRREKLFF.

The chain joins TRBV7-8 to TRBJ1-2; TRBD1 is a possible D gene (6 bases). Trimming shortened V by 5 bases and J by 7 bases, and 17 bases separated the two germline ends. CDR3 length: 14 residues. Germline loops: CDR1 SGHVS, CDR2 FQNEAQ. The CDR3 nucleotides read TGTGCCAGCAGCCCCTATGGACAGTCCTCTGGCTACACCTTC. It is translated as CASSPYGQSSGYTF.

This rearrangement joins TRBV4-3 to TRBJ2-7; tentatively, D is TRBD2 (6 bases). V was clipped by 2 bases and J by 0 bases, with 11 bases between them. CDR3 length equals 15 residues. Germline CDR1 and CDR2: LGHNA and YSLEER. CDR3 coding DNA: TGCGCCAGCAGCCAACTAGCGTTGAGCTCCTACGAGCAGTACTTC. This encodes CASSQLALSSYEQYF.

This clone was picked up a small number of times. The CDR3 sequence is CSVKSGGSDSPLHF. CDR3 bases: TGCAGCGTGAAAAGTGGAGGGTCGGATTCACCCCTCCACTTT. V is TRBV29-1 and J is TRBJ1-6; D unresolved. Germline CDR1 reads SQVTM; CDR2 reads ANQGSEA. V lost 6 bases to trimming and J lost 8 bases, with 17 bases between them. The CDR3 covers 14 residues.

The chain joins TRBV9 to TRBJ1-2; 12 bases are a match to TRBD1. The germline V gene encodes CDR1 SGDLS and CDR2 YYNGEE. The CDR3 loop spans 19 amino acids. V shed 0 bases and J 5 bases; nucleotides not matched to a gene: 14. The CDR3 here is CASSVATAPGQGARYGYTF. The CDR3 DNA reads TGTGCCAGCAGCGTAGCTACTGCACCGGGACAGGGGGCCAGGTATGGCTACACCTTC.

V is TRBV9 and J is TRBJ1-3, with D possibly TRBD1 on 6 matching bases. The CDR3 sequence is 16 residues long. Germline CDR1 and CDR2: SGDLS and YYNGEE. Trimming stripped 0 bases from V and 1 base from J, with 11 bases between. CDR3 DNA sequence: TGTGCCAGCAGCGTAGAACAGGGAATATCTGGAAACACCATATATTTT. The encoded protein is CASSVEQGISGNTIYF.

The chain is built from TRBV27 and TRBJ2-1, with a possible D match to TRBD1 (5 bases). V was clipped by 1 base and J by 11 bases, with 12 bases between them. Germline assignment: CDR1 MNHEY and CDR2 SMNVEV (reference sequence). The CDR3 contains 13 residues. CDR3 amino acids: CASSLFSRQKQFF. The CDR3 nucleotides are TGTGCCAGCAGTTTATTCAGCCGACAGAAGCAGTTCTTC.

The chain uses TRBV5-6 and TRBJ2-7; 9 bases are shared with TRBD1. CDR1 and CDR2 from the germline V gene are SGHDT and YYEEEE. This CDR3 region has 16 residues. V shed 4 bases, J shed 2 bases, and the junction held 10 bases outside the gene matches. The CDR3 is CASSPWIGTGTYEQYF. The DNA of the CDR3 is TGTGCCAGCAGCCCTTGGATAGGGACAGGGACCTACGAGCAGTACTTC. Supplemented by reference TRBV5-6 and TRBJ2-7, the full variable domain reads DAGVTQSPTHLIKTRGQQVTLRCSPKSGHDTVSWYQQALGQGPQFIFQYYEEEERQRGNFPDRFSGHQFPNYSSELNVNALLLGDSALYLCASSPWIGTGTYEQYFGPGTRLTVT.

This clone was observed a single time. The chain is built from TRBV28 and TRBJ2-7, with 7 bases matching TRBD2. Germline CDR1 and CDR2: MDHEN and SYDVKM. This CDR3 is built from 15 residues. Germline trimming cut 2 bases from V and 7 bases from J; bases unmatched to any gene: 11. CDR3 coding DNA: TGTGCCAGCAGTTTAAGCACTAGCGACCACCGGGAGCAGTACTTC. It specifies CASSLSTSDHREQYF.

A remark on this clone: Other DNA sequences of this sample code for an identical CDR3. This chain links TRBV5-1 with TRBJ1-4; TRBD1 aligns across 8 bases. The CDR3 is 14 residues long. V lost 2 bases and J lost 8; bases outside the gene matches: 5. The germline CDR1 and CDR2 sequences are SGHRS and YFSETQ. The CDR3 nucleotides are TGCGCCAGCAGCTTTGGACAGGGAGGGGAAAAACTGTTTTTT. Amino acid sequence: CASSFGQGGEKLFF.